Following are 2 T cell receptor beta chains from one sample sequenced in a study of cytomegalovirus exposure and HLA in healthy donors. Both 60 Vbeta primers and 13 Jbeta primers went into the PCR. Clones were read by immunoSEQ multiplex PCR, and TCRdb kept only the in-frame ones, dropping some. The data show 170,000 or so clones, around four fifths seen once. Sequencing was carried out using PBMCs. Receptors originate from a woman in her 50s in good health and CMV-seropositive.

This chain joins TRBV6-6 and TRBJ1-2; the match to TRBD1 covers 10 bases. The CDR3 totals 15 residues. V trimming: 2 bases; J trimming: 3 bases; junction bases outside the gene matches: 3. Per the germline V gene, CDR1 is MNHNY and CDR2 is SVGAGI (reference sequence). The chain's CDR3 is CASSYDGTGDYGYTF. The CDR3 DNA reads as TGTGCCAGCAGTTACGACGGGACAGGGGACTATGGCTACACCTTC.

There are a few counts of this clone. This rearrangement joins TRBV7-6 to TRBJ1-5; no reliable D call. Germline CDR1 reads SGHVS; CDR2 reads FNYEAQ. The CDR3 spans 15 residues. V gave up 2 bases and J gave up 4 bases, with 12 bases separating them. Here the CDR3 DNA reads TGTGCCAGCAGCTTAAGCACAGCTTCTAATCAGCCCCAGCATTTT. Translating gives CASSLSTASNQPQHF.